What follows is one TCR beta chain and its context. The antigen it recognizes is unknown. Nothing much larger sits one base from this clone, and base qualities are not available. The CDR3 numbers 13 residues from cysteine through phenylalanine. Only the CDR3 DNA stays, 39 bases, in frame from base 1. For CDR1 and CDR2, the germline V gene lists SGHVS and FNYEAQ. The trim is 0 bases for V and 13 bases for J, with a gap of 13 bases between the germline ends. This sample stems from a study of cytomegalovirus exposure and HLA in healthy donors (dated by TCRdb to about 2017). A note on the overall study: In an earlier analysis of fewer than 750 of the donors, about 270 Gb of sequence data and approximately 100 million unique TCR beta sequences from 150 million to 200 million T cells were reported. An early release covering over 500 HLA-typed donors comprised approximately 290 gigabases of sequencing data and 65 million to 100 million unique TCR sequences. Among the roughly 400 genotyped donors, around 81% belonged to the genetic ancestry cluster associated with self-reported Caucasian donors. The aim of the study was to test whether cataloging public T cell receptors could identify signatures of past pathogen exposure. The T cell repertoires of 666 subjects were profiled by immunosequencing and related to cytomegalovirus serostatus. In addition to the first cohort of hundreds of subjects, a separate validation cohort of over 90 different subjects was used. To predict cytomegalovirus infection status, the study brought together high-throughput TCR immunosequencing, statistical association of individual TCRs with disease status, and machine learning. A later analysis re-analyzed previously published TCR beta repertoires from 660 or so donors and added high-resolution HLA genotyping to study TCR occurrence patterns. Rather than using new phenotypic data, the later analysis identified candidate immune exposures from TCR beta sequences and from how often those sequences occurred across donors. In an earlier analysis of about 590 of the donors, high-throughput TCR beta sequencing was used to judge whether each TCR beta V gene segment behaved as functional or pseudogenic. Donor age, sex, ethnicity and CMV serostatus were collected together with the repertoire data. A later genetic analysis took genome-wide SNP genotypes for 398 of the 666 donors and used that subset as a discovery cohort. Every repertoire in the discovery cohort had been generated on one and the same sequencing platform. Class I and class II HLA loci were covered by the typing at four-digit resolution. Typing coverage varied by locus: roughly 629-630 donors for A, B, C, DRB1 and DQB1; under 550 for DQA1; more than 600 for DPA1; approximately 470 for DPB1. Roughly 5 DR-DQ haplotypes were handled as single units for association and clustering, since linkage in the cohort was strong. Across around 400 genotyped donors of the cohort, an average of roughly 230,000 unique TCR beta nucleotide sequences per donor were sequenced, and roughly a sixth of those sequences were non-productive.

In total, roughly 710 healthy bone marrow donors made up the cohort. At the time of sampling, all cohort members were nominally healthy, though unrecorded immune exposures were likely present. The donor tested CMV seronegative and was one of the 352 seronegative cohort members. Each donor provided a peripheral blood sample, and peripheral blood mononuclear cells were used for TCR beta sequencing. The Qiagen DNeasy Blood Extraction Kit was used to extract genomic DNA from the blood cell samples. Receptor amplification or capture employed the immunoSEQ multiplex PCR assay. For the multiplex PCR, a mixture combining 60 forward primers for TCR Vbeta segments and 13 reverse primers for TCR Jbeta segments was used. Amplification of the CDR3 region of rearranged TCR beta genes was performed with a multiplex PCR assay on genomic DNA. The Illumina HiSeq System was used to sequence the amplified TCR beta libraries as 87-base-pair reads. In the original analysis: Across the 670 or so repertoires, a later analysis counted approximately 83 million unique TCR beta chains, around 10 million of which were shared by at least two donors. Raw reads were error-corrected and collapsed into unique sequences by a nearest-neighbor algorithm in which closely related sequences were merged to remove PCR and sequencing errors. Alignment of CDR3 sequences to IMGT reference sequences was used to assign V, D and J gene segments. For a sequence to be retained, at least a six-nucleotide match to both a V gene segment and a J gene segment was required. A rearrangement was called productive if the CDR3 had no stop codons and remained in frame with V and J, and every other rearrangement was called non-productive. CDR3 was defined by IMGT convention, running from the second conserved V-encoded cysteine to the conserved J-encoded phenylalanine. The earlier analysis of 500 to 750 of the donors excluded any sequence lacking an unambiguous match to a single V gene segment. An earlier analysis of almost 600 of the donors classified V segments as functional when productive rearrangements were above 56.7% and as segregating when the standard deviation between donors was above 5%. To diagnose cytomegalovirus status from the catalog of TCR beta chain sequences, a statistical classification framework was built. V and J gene assignment, in a later analysis, came from comparing TCR nucleotide sequences with IMGT/GENE-DB human TR gene sequences. In a later analysis, CDR3 sequences and most-parsimonious VDJ recombination scenarios were assigned using the TCRdist pipeline. In a later analysis, each TCR beta chain was defined by its CDR3 amino acid sequence together with its V-gene family, and reads without a unique V-gene family were excluded. A later analysis removed several hundred highly shared, low-generation-probability nucleotide sequences to deal with suspected cross-contamination and a sequencing artifact. For each public chain, a later analysis derived a clonal expansion index from normalized ranks of inferred template counts within each repertoire. A later analysis computed generation probabilities with a VDJ recombination model fitted to out-of-frame rearrangements, and checked the results against IGoR. In a later analysis, hypergeometric tests were used to score TCR-TCR, TCR-HLA and TCR-CMV co-occurrence, with a repertoire-size bias correction applied to TCR pairs. A later analysis estimated false discovery rates by permuting HLA or CMV assignments 20 times. In a later analysis, co-occurring TCRs were grouped with DBSCAN, and TCRdist sequence similarity was added when clustering was performed within HLA-allele-positive subsets. Repertoires with fewer than 30,000 or more than 120,000 public chains, plus five repertoires with anomalous nucleotide sharing, were excluded from co-occurrence clustering. In its TCRdb copy, this immuneACCESS table keeps in-frame sequences only and misses some clones. Where compared with another copy, unresolved V genes explain less than half of these, and the others have no known cause. The D gene and trimming were derived from the DNA, and the V and J assignments and clone size from that table. This sample has 120,000 to 150,000 clones in its table, and around 86% of those were observed once. Of the sample, 2.5% to 3.5% is held by the ten largest clones.

The study at large found these results: In an earlier analysis of 450 to 750 of the donors, most TCR beta V segments appeared in productive rearrangements about 87% or about 30% of the time, broadly matching IMGT annotations. A cluster of highly shared sequence variants was judged likely to be a technical artifact of the sequencing pipeline. Because counts were too low, some 17 rarely observed V segments, including chromosome 9 orphons, were left out of the earlier analysis of 587 of the donors. In this cohort, only TCR beta chains were sequenced, and detectable features were limited by the absence of alpha or paired-chain data. A later analysis associated around 16,000 TCR beta sequences with specific HLA alleles at a false discovery rate of 0.05. While some public TCRs were present in many individuals, most TCR sequences turned up only very rarely across donors. For the cohort, immune exposure information was limited to CMV serostatus. According to a later analysis, TCR association rates differed among HLA loci, with DRB1 alleles showing the most associated TCRs and HLA-C alleles showing the fewest. The study listed 150 to 200 TCR beta chains as associated with cytomegalovirus. Some IMGT-functional V segments, including TRBV6-2 and TRBV6-3, could not be distinguished by the 87-base-pair reads and were therefore excluded. In a later analysis, several top co-occurrence clusters were reported to appear linked to parvovirus B19, influenza, CMV and Epstein-Barr virus. In a later analysis, HLA-associated TCR beta chains were found to be more clonally expanded and to have lower generation probabilities than equally common non-associated chains. Correlated functional status among segregating V segments might reflect linkage disequilibrium, but an unknown experimental factor could not be ruled out. A later genetic analysis associated a missense DCLRE1C variant with V-gene and J-gene trimming of TCR beta chains, and an independent cohort replicated the association. The authors suggested that the approach could potentially be generalized to other disease states and immunological phenotypes. A further reported finding was that TCR beta sequences accurately predicted the HLA-A and HLA-B alleles for most subjects in the first cohort. Strong co-occurrence of HLA alleles, especially DR and DQ, made assigning TCR associations to individual alleles difficult. The classifier was reported to diagnose cytomegalovirus status with high specificity and sensitivity in both the original and validation cohorts. According to a later genetic analysis, donors in an Asian-associated ancestry cluster had fewer N-insertions in productive TCRs than the roughly 700-donor mean. Because some donors lacked HLA typing at each locus, the association tests relied only on the typed subset. Three of the identified cytomegalovirus-associated TCR beta chains were confirmed in vitro to be specific for cytomegalovirus antigens. According to a later analysis, most CMV-associated TCR beta chains appeared to be HLA-restricted, and the HLA associations seemed to be driven largely by CMV exposure. Sequencing depth was assumed to be roughly uniform across donors in the presence/absence analyses, though that assumption may not hold.

The sequence came from a woman aged 30 to 39 in good health and CMV-seronegative. The source material was PBMCs. Rearrangement joined TRBV7-6 to TRBJ1-5, and the D gene may be TRBD1, 5 bases matching. The CDR3 region: CASSLANGGEQHF. DNA sequence: TGTGCCAGCAGCTTAGCAAACGGGGGTGAACAGCATTTT.